The 11 T cell receptor beta chains below come from one sample, sequenced in a study of T cell therapy after organ transplantation. Clones were read by immunoSEQ multiplex PCR, and TCRdb kept only the in-frame ones, dropping some. The sample contains 51,000 or so clones, about 95% of which appear only once. No cognate antigen is known for these TCRs. This material consisted of CD8+ T cells from blood, taken before autologous CMV-specific T cell therapy. The receptors were sampled from a human patient who had received a solid organ transplant and had CMV disease.

This sequence joins TRBV10-2 and TRBJ1-2; D uncertain. The CDR3 is 12 residues long. Germline loops: CDR1 WSHSY, CDR2 SAAADI. V was clipped by 3 bases and J by 1 base, with 3 bases between them. The CDR3 spells CASSDLNYGYTF. CDR3 DNA: TGCGCCAGCAGTGACCTTAACTATGGCTACACCTTC.

This rearrangement joins TRBV18 to TRBJ2-7; D is possibly TRBD1 (5 bases). Trimming removed 0 bases from V and 3 bases from J, with 15 bases in between. There are 16 residues in the CDR3. Looked up from germline, CDR1 is KGHSH and CDR2 is LQKENI. The CDR3, as DNA: TGTGCCAGCTCACCACCCCGGCAGGGCCCAAACTACGAGCAGTACTTC. Translation gives CASSPPRQGPNYEQYF.

This clone was detected once. The junction departs from germline at one end; a sequencing error may be responsible. The rearrangement joins TRBV19 to TRBJ2-7; D possibly corresponds to TRBD2 (6 bases). From germline, CDR1 is LNHDA and CDR2 SQIVND (reference sequence). The length of the CDR3 is 14 residues. This chain's CDR3 is CASRIGEATDEQYF. The CDR3 bases are TGTGCCAGTAGGATAGGGGAGGCCACAGACGAGCAGTACTTC.

The table lists this clone with a count of one. The gene calls are TRBV7-9 and TRBJ2-1; weak D call: TRBD2 (7 bases). Looked up from germline, CDR1 is SEHNR and CDR2 is FQNEAQ (reference sequence). Trimming took off 5 bases at V and 1 base at J, with 15 bases between the two ends. CDR3 length: 16 amino acids. The CDR3 reads CASSPNGGTSYNEQFF. CDR3 DNA sequence: TGTGCCAGCAGCCCTAACGGGGGGACATCCTACAATGAGCAGTTCTTC.

This clone was recorded a few times. V gene TRBV6-5 combines with J gene TRBJ2-7; D may be TRBD1 (5 bases). V lost 6 bases and J lost 5, with 11 bases in between. The CDR3 consists of 12 residues. Looked up from germline, CDR1 is MNHEY and CDR2 is SVGAGI. CDR3 loop: CASSDSVHEQYF. The DNA for the CDR3 is TGTGCCAGCAGCGACAGCGTCCACGAGCAGTACTTC.

J is TRBJ2-3 and V is TRBV7-9, with D tentatively TRBD2 (7 bases). The CDR3 is 16 residues long. CDR1 is SEHNR and CDR2 is FQNEAQ in the germline V gene (reference sequence). Trimming pared 1 base from V and 2 bases from J, leaving 13 bases between. DNA for the CDR3: TGTGCCAGCAGCTTAGTGGGGGGGCTGAACACAGATACGCAGTATTTT. As protein: CASSLVGGLNTDTQYF. Combining the CDR3 with reference TRBV7-9 and TRBJ2-3 gives the whole variable domain DTGVSQNPRHKITKRGQNVTFRCDPISEHNRLYWYRQTLGQGPEFLTYFQNEAQLEKSRLLSDRFSAERPKGSFSTLEIQRTEQGDSAMYLCASSLVGGLNTDTQYFGPGTRLTVL.

V is TRBV12-5 and J is TRBJ2-5; D may correspond to TRBD1 or TRBD2 (6 bases each). The J call is doubtful: the DNA matches TRBJ2-7 better. Looked up from germline, CDR1 is LGHNT and CDR2 is FRNRAP. The CDR3 contains 11 residues. The CDR3 loop is CASVGGNEQYF. DNA of the CDR3: TGTGCTAGTGTAGGGGGGAACGAGCAGTACTTC.

V and J are TRBV6-6 and TRBJ1-1, with 7 bases that match TRBD1. Germline trimming cut 4 bases from V and 7 bases from J; bases unmatched to any gene: 0. Per germline, CDR1 MNHNY and CDR2 SVGAGI (reference sequence). There are 11 residues in the CDR3. CDR3 protein: CASSSGGEAFF. CDR3 nucleotides: TGTGCCAGCAGTTCAGGGGGTGAAGCTTTCTTT.

This clone was detected once. This sequence joins TRBV5-4 and TRBJ2-7; the match to TRBD2 covers 8 bases. The CDR3 extends over 15 amino acids. The germline gives CDR1 SGHNT, CDR2 YYREEE (reference sequence). After removal of 4 bases from V and 1 base from J, the junction contained 7 bases not matched to a gene. The CDR3 sequence: CASSITGLVSYEQYF. CDR3 DNA sequence: TGTGCCAGCAGCATCACGGGACTAGTATCCTACGAGCAGTACTTC.

The V call is TRBV5-6, the J call TRBJ2-1; possible D gene TRBD1, 5 bases. CDR3 length equals 12 residues. Trimming cost V 5 bases and J 5 bases, with 8 bases left between them. The germline V gene has CDR1 SGHDT and CDR2 YYEEEE. In DNA, the CDR3 is TGTGCCAGCAGTTGGGGCGACAATGAGCAGTTCTTC. It yields the protein CASSWGDNEQFF.

The V call is TRBV5-1, the J call TRBJ2-1, with D perhaps TRBD2 (6 bases). CDR1 is SGHRS, CDR2 YFSETQ, per germline. V dropped 0 bases and J dropped 2 bases, with 9 bases sitting between them. This CDR3 region has 15 residues. The CDR3 nucleotides read TGCGCCAGCAGCTTGGACGCGGGGCCCTACAATGAGCAGTTCTTC. It translates to CASSLDAGPYNEQFF.